This T cell receptor beta chain was recorded in a study of blood T cell repertoires in COVID-19. Profiled with immunoSEQ multiplex PCR; TCRdb holds only in-frame clones, not every one. The sample contains about 52,000 clones, around 81% of which appear only once. From germline, CDR1 is SNHLY and CDR2 FYNNEI. This CDR3 is built from 19 residues. Trimming stripped 1 base from V and 0 bases from J, with 16 bases between. The sequencing input was peripheral blood. The V and J genes are TRBV2 and TRBJ1-6; D call uncertain. The receptor was isolated from a woman of 80 years or more with COVID-19, enrolled during active disease. CDR3 protein: CASSEVLSEVSSYNSPLHF. DNA for the CDR3: TGTGCCAGCAGTGAAGTTCTTTCGGAGGTGAGCTCCTATAATTCACCCCTCCACTTT.